The 30 T cell receptor beta chains listed next were all sequenced from one sample in a study of blood T cell repertoires in COVID-19. Sequencing was performed with immunoSEQ multiplex PCR; in TCRdb, only in-frame clones are kept and a portion is missing. The table records 100,000 to 150,000 clones, 79% of them present only once. Material for sequencing was peripheral blood. Receptors were obtained from a man aged 35 to 55 with active or convalescent COVID-19.

This sequence joins TRBV5-4 and TRBJ2-2; TRBD2 might be the D (5 bases). Germline values: CDR1 SGHNT, CDR2 YYREEE (reference sequence). CDR3 size: 15 residues. Trimming shortened V by 0 bases and J by 3 bases, and 9 bases separated the two germline ends. The CDR3 reads CASSLASGDTGELFF. DNA of the CDR3: TGTGCCAGCAGCTTGGCCAGCGGAGACACCGGGGAGCTGTTTTTT.

J is TRBJ2-7 and V is TRBV5-1; TRBD2 is a possible D gene (5 bases). The CDR3 sequence is 12 residues long. The V end was cut by 4 bases, the J end by 2 bases, with 7 bases between. CDR1 SGHRS and CDR2 YFSETQ come from the germline V gene. CDR3 protein: CASSGGPYEQYF. CDR3 DNA: TGCGCCAGCAGCGGAGGACCCTACGAGCAGTACTTC.

The gene calls are TRBV6-4 and TRBJ1-6; a weak D match, TRBD1 (5 bases). Germline CDR1 reads MRHNA; CDR2 reads SNTAGT. The V and J ends lost 2 bases and 6 bases respectively, with 11 bases between them. This CDR3 is 15 amino acids long. DNA for the CDR3: TGTGCCAGCAGTGACGGGTCAGGGCGTAATTCACCCCTCCACTTT. This codes for CASSDGSGRNSPLHF.

The rearrangement uses TRBV18 and TRBJ2-3, with D maybe TRBD1 (6 bases). The germline CDR1 and CDR2 sequences are KGHSH and LQKENI. With 1 base removed from V and 2 bases from J, the gap between germline ends came to 7 bases. The CDR3 extends over 14 amino acids. CDR3 region: CASSPQGVTDTQYF. DNA for the CDR3: TGTGCCAGCTCACCACAGGGGGTCACAGATACGCAGTATTTT.

The CDR3 nucleotides are TGTGCCAGCAGCGTACAGGGTTCAACTAATGAAAAACTGTTTTTT. Protein sequence: CASSVQGSTNEKLFF. The rearrangement uses TRBV9 and TRBJ1-4; TRBD1 is a possible D gene (5 bases). Deletions cut 1 base from V and 0 bases from J, with 7 bases between. Germline V CDR1 and CDR2: SGDLS, YYNGEE. CDR3 length equals 15 residues.

The gene calls are TRBV6-1 and TRBJ1-6; unclear D gene. V lost 3 bases, J lost 7 bases, and 13 bases lay in between. The germline CDR1 and CDR2 sequences are MNHNS and SASEGT. This CDR3 has 15 amino acids. Here the CDR3 DNA reads TGTGCCAGCAGTGACCTACCGCCTCCGAATTCACCCCTCCACTTT. As protein: CASSDLPPPNSPLHF.

V usage is TRBV12-3 or TRBV12-4 and J usage is TRBJ1-4; possible D gene TRBD1, 5 bases. The CDR3 covers 13 residues. The V and J ends lost 3 bases and 10 bases respectively, with 12 bases between them. The CDR3 coding sequence is TGTGCCAGCAGTTTGGGGACTCTCGGAAAACTGTTTTTT. Translating it yields CASSLGTLGKLFF.

The chain uses TRBV7-8 and TRBJ1-1; the D gene is possibly TRBD1 (5 bases). The CDR3 has 14 residues. Trimming took off 3 bases at V and 0 bases at J, with 8 bases between the two ends. CDR1 and CDR2 (germline): SGHVS, FQNEAQ. The CDR3 spells CASSFGHLNTEAFF. In nucleotides, the CDR3 is TGTGCCAGCAGCTTTGGACACTTGAACACTGAAGCTTTCTTT. Filled out from reference TRBV7-8 and TRBJ1-1, the complete variable domain reads GAGVSQSPRYKVAKRGQDVALRCDPISGHVSLFWYQQALGQGPEFLTYFQNEAQLDKSGLPSDRFFAERPEGSVSTLKIQRTQQEDSAVYLCASSFGHLNTEAFFGQGTRLTVV.

J is TRBJ2-7 and V is TRBV11-2; D unresolved. This CDR3 comprises 13 residues. Trimming removed 3 bases at V and 0 bases at J, with 6 bases between. Germline lookup yields CDR1 SGHAT and CDR2 FQNNGV. CDR3 residues: CASSFFRSYEQYF. The CDR3 nucleotides read TGTGCCAGCAGCTTTTTCCGCTCCTACGAGCAGTACTTC.

V is TRBV4-2 and J is TRBJ1-2; the match to TRBD1 covers 7 bases. This CDR3 comprises 16 residues. Germline trimming cut 0 bases from V and 2 bases from J; bases unmatched to any gene: 6. Germline V gene lookup returns CDR1 LGHNA and CDR2 YNFKEQ. CDR3 bases: TGTGCCAGCAGCCAAGATTCGACAGGGACAAACTATGGCTACACCTTC. Translation: CASSQDSTGTNYGYTF.

CDR3 sequence: CASSYAYFGTANGYTF. The CDR3 nucleotides are TGTGCCAGCAGTTACGCCTACTTCGGGACAGCTAATGGCTACACCTTC. The rearrangement links TRBV6-5 to TRBJ1-2; 7 positions agree with TRBD1. With V trimmed by 2 bases and J by 6 bases, 12 bases remained unmatched. Germline loops: CDR1 MNHEY, CDR2 SVGAGI. The CDR3 is 16 amino acids.

The chain has TRBV6-5 and TRBJ1-1; D unclear. The CDR3 has 13 residues. Germline lookup yields CDR1 MNHEY and CDR2 SVGAGI. Trimming removed 3 bases from V and 4 bases from J, with 9 bases in between. CDR3 DNA: TGTGCCAGCAGTTATAAGAGGAGCACTGAAGCTTTCTTT. It codes for CASSYKRSTEAFF.

The J gene is TRBJ2-5, the V gene TRBV2; 7 bases are shared with TRBD2. The CDR3 contains 15 residues. CDR1 and CDR2 (germline): SNHLY, FYNNEI. After removal of 2 bases from V and 9 bases from J, the junction contained 12 bases not matched to a gene. CDR3 amino acids: CASSEIGTKIGAQYF. CDR3 coding DNA: TGTGCCAGCAGTGAAATAGGGACTAAAATAGGGGCCCAGTACTTC.

V and J are TRBV18 and TRBJ1-4, with TRBD1 matching over 10 bases. J lost 3 bases, V lost 5 bases, and 9 bases had no gene match. Germline assignment: CDR1 KGHSH and CDR2 LQKENI. The CDR3 contains 17 residues. The CDR3 DNA reads TGTGCCAGCTCAGCGACAGGGGGCGAAAGGTCTAATGAAAAACTGTTTTTT. Its protein is CASSATGGERSNEKLFF.

Comment on this clone: Additional DNA sequences in this sample encode the identical CDR3. The CDR3 DNA follows: TGCAGCGTTGAACTGTTGAACACTGAAGCTTTCTTT. Residues: CSVELLNTEAFF. The V gene is TRBV29-1, the J gene TRBJ1-1; D is unclear. Germline values: CDR1 SQVTM, CDR2 ANQGSEA. This CDR3 comprises 12 residues. V gave up 2 bases and J gave up 0 bases, with 4 bases separating them. The entire variable domain, with the rest obtained from reference TRBV29-1 and TRBJ1-1, is as follows: SAVISQKPSRDICQRGTSLTIQCQVDSQVTMMFWYRQQPGQSLTLIATANQGSEATYESGFVIDKFPISRPNLTFSTLTVSNMSPEDSSIYLCSVELLNTEAFFGQGTRLTVV.

V and J are TRBV9 and TRBJ2-1; weak D call: TRBD2 (5 bases). Germline V CDR1 and CDR2: SGDLS, YYNGEE. The V and J ends lost 3 bases and 3 bases respectively, with 10 bases between them. CDR3 length: 14 amino acids. The CDR3 DNA reads as TGTGCCAGCAGCGGGTCGGAGGACTACAATGAGCAGTTCTTC. It is translated as CASSGSEDYNEQFF.

The V gene is TRBV6-1, the J gene TRBJ2-2; 8 positions agree with TRBD2. Germline V gene data show CDR1 as MNHNS and CDR2 as SASEGT. The CDR3 is 15 amino acids. V shed 2 bases, J shed 1 base, and the junction held 0 bases outside the gene matches. CDR3 sequence (DNA): TGTGCCAGCAGTGAACTAGCGGGGAACACCGGGGAGCTGTTTTTT. Its translation: CASSELAGNTGELFF.

V and J are TRBV9 and TRBJ2-3; TRBD2 matches 9 bases. This CDR3 has 13 amino acids. Germline CDR1 is SGDLS and CDR2 is YYNGEE. In nucleotides, the CDR3 is TGTCACCTTAGCGGGGGAAGCACAGATACGCAGTATTTT. Its translation: CHLSGGSTDTQYF. Supplemented by reference TRBV9 and TRBJ2-3, the full variable domain reads DSGVTQTPKHLITATGQRVTLRCSPRSGDLSVYWYQQSLDQGLQFLIQYYNGEERAKGNILERFSAQQFPDLHSELNLSSLELGDSALYFCHLSGGSTDTQYFGPGTRLTVL.

The genes are TRBV6-5 and TRBJ2-7, with 9 nucleotides matching TRBD1. This CDR3 spans 14 amino acids. Germline assignment: CDR1 MNHEY and CDR2 SVGAGI. J was trimmed by 2 bases and V by 5 bases; bases with no gene match: 4. CDR3 sequence (DNA): TGTGCCAGCAGTCCCAGGACAGGGGCCTACGAGCAGTACTTC. It specifies CASSPRTGAYEQYF.

The chain couples TRBV7-3 to TRBJ2-1; maybe TRBD2 (5 bases). Trimming removed 2 bases at V and 15 bases at J, with 20 bases between. This CDR3 comprises 14 residues. Per germline, CDR1 SGHTA and CDR2 FQGTGA. The CDR3 DNA reads as TGTGCCAGCAGCTTAGACTCGAGTAGCGTGCACTTGTTCTTC. This gives the protein CASSLDSSSVHLFF.

This chain connects TRBV5-1 to TRBJ2-1, with TRBD2 matching 13 bases. V dropped 7 bases and J dropped 10; count of bases not matched to a gene: 11. From germline, CDR1 is SGHRS and CDR2 YFSETQ. This CDR3 comprises 15 residues. In nucleotides, the CDR3 is TGCGCCAGCGCCTCCGAGGGACTAGCGGGGCAAGAGCAGTTCTTC. It encodes CASASEGLAGQEQFF.

The chain links TRBV30 to TRBJ1-4; D uncertain. CDR3 length: 19 amino acids. Looked up from germline, CDR1 is GTSNPN and CDR2 is SVGIG (reference sequence). V was trimmed by 2 bases and J by 2 bases, leaving 24 bases between them. DNA of the CDR3: TGTGCCTGGAGTTCCGGGAGGAGGTTGACACACACGACTAATGAAAAACTGTTTTTT. Translating gives CAWSSGRRLTHTTNEKLFF.

J is TRBJ1-2 and V is TRBV6-5, with D possibly TRBD1 on 5 matching bases. Germline CDR1 MNHEY, CDR2 SVGAGI. The V end lost 5 bases, the J end lost 4 bases, and 14 bases lay between the germline ends. This CDR3 is 14 amino acids long. CDR3 coding DNA: TGTGCCAGCAGTAAGGCAGGGTTGGTCTATGGCTACACCTTC. It specifies CASSKAGLVYGYTF.

The chain employs TRBV27 and TRBJ1-6, with a weak D call TRBD1 (5 bases). Trimming left V 5 bases short and J 2 bases short, with 10 bases between. From germline, CDR1 is MNHEY and CDR2 SMNVEV (reference sequence). The CDR3 has 15 amino acids. The CDR3 DNA is TGTGCCAGCAGTCCAACAGGCACCTATAATTCACCCCTCCACTTT. Translating it yields CASSPTGTYNSPLHF.

The V and J genes are TRBV6-5 and TRBJ2-7; tentatively, D is TRBD2 (7 bases). The CDR3 has 15 residues. Trimming removed 8 bases from V and 3 bases from J, with 20 bases in between. The germline V gene has CDR1 MNHEY and CDR2 SVGAGI. The CDR3, as DNA: TGTGCCAGCGGGGGCCACGGGACTAATCTCTACGAGCAGTACTTC. It is translated as CASGGHGTNLYEQYF.

This clone has more than one count but fewer than ten. The chain combines TRBV7-6 with TRBJ1-5; no definite D call. The CDR3 has 16 residues. The ends were cut back, 5 bases at V and 1 base at J, with 15 bases in the middle. Germline-derived CDR1 and CDR2 are SGHVS and FNYEAQ. The CDR3 reads CASSPVAGRSNQPQHF. The CDR3 bases are TGTGCCAGCAGCCCCGTTGCGGGCAGGAGCAATCAGCCCCAGCATTTT.

This chain connects TRBV28 to TRBJ1-5; 9 bases map to TRBD1. The CDR3 consists of 18 residues. The germline V gene encodes CDR1 MDHEN and CDR2 SYDVKM. J was trimmed by 4 bases and V by 4 bases; bases with no gene match: 14. This CDR3 reads CASSSGRSGTGLNQPQHF. The CDR3 region has the DNA TGTGCCAGCAGTTCGGGCCGATCCGGGACAGGGCTGAATCAGCCCCAGCATTTT.

The chain uses TRBV4-1 and TRBJ2-1; the D gene is possibly TRBD2 (6 bases). V lost 3 bases and J lost 1, with 19 bases in between. The CDR3 is made up of 18 amino acids. Germline loops: CDR1 MGHRA, CDR2 YSYEKL. In DNA, the CDR3 is TGCGCCAGCAGCCACTACCTGGGACTCTCCGATTCCTACAATGAGCAGTTCTTC. Translating gives CASSHYLGLSDSYNEQFF.

This chain uses TRBV7-6 with TRBJ2-5, with 7 bases that match TRBD2. Looked up from germline, CDR1 is SGHVS and CDR2 is FNYEAQ. This CDR3 contains 14 residues. V shed 5 bases, J shed 2 bases, and the junction held 5 bases outside the gene matches. The CDR3 here is CASSTPSGQETQYF. The CDR3 bases are TGTGCCAGCAGCACCCCTAGCGGTCAAGAGACCCAGTACTTC. The entire variable domain, with the rest obtained from reference TRBV7-6 and TRBJ2-5, is as follows: GAGVSQSPRYKVTKRGQDVALRCDPISGHVSLYWYRQALGQGPEFLTYFNYEAQQDKSGLPNDRFSAERPEGSISTLTIQRTEQRDSAMYRCASSTPSGQETQYFGPGTRLLVL.

In this sample, this clone turned up a few times. The rearrangement uses TRBV10-2 and TRBJ1-1, with D possibly matching TRBD1 (5 bases). The CDR3 totals 12 residues. V was pared by 0 bases and J by 11 bases, with 10 bases between. Germline CDR1 and CDR2: WSHSY and SAAADI. Here the CDR3 reads CASSESGVNAFF. The CDR3 DNA follows: TGCGCCAGCAGTGAGTCAGGGGTCAACGCTTTCTTT.